The rows below give T cell receptor beta chains drawn from one sample of a study of blood T cell repertoires in COVID-19. The data were produced by immunoSEQ multiplex PCR, yet TCRdb's version contains in-frame clones alone and is incomplete. The sample has about 110,000 clones; more than 70% are singletons. Sequencing was performed on peripheral blood. The receptors were sampled from a woman aged 65 to 85 who had recovered from COVID-19. Each CDR3 is given with its conserved first and last residue. D genes are given only for firm matches. Clone size is shown for a subset of rows, as once, few, many or a class of expanded clone.

V: TRBV2; D: .; length: 12; size: .; J: TRBJ1-1; CDR3: CASMTGNTEAFF; DNA: TGTGCCAGCATGACAGGGAACACTGAAGCTTTCTTT
V: TRBV28; D: TRBD2; length: 18; size: .; J: TRBJ2-5; CDR3: CASSPRGAGGTARETQYF; DNA: TGTGCCAGCAGTCCCCGAGGAGCGGGGGGGACCGCCCGGGAGACCCAGTACTTC
V: TRBV30; D: TRBD2; length: 12; size: few; J: TRBJ2-7; CDR3: CARGGSSYEQYF; DNA: TGTGCTCGCGGGGGGAGCTCCTACGAGCAGTACTTC
V: TRBV4-3; D: .; length: 15; size: .; J: TRBJ1-5; CDR3: CASSQGWGGNQPQHF; DNA: TGCGCCAGCAGCCAAGGATGGGGGGGCAATCAGCCCCAGCATTTT
V: TRBV19; D: TRBD1; length: 16; size: .; J: TRBJ2-2; CDR3: CASSMVGGGNTGELFF; DNA: TGTGCCAGTAGTATGGTAGGGGGCGGGAACACCGGGGAGCTGTTTTTT
V: TRBV5-6; D: .; length: 17; size: .; J: TRBJ2-3; CDR3: CASSFGTLAHMRDTQYF; DNA: TGTGCCAGCAGCTTTGGAACACTAGCCCACATGCGGGATACGCAGTATTTT
V: TRBV19; D: TRBD2; length: 16; size: .; J: TRBJ2-3; CDR3: CASSIPLAGALNTQYF; DNA: TGTGCCAGTAGTATACCTCTAGCGGGGGCCTTAAATACGCAGTATTTT
V: TRBV28; D: TRBD1; length: 16; size: .; J: TRBJ1-1; CDR3: CASKTQGQGRYTEAFF; DNA: TGTGCCAGCAAAACCCAAGGACAGGGGAGATACACTGAAGCTTTCTTT
V: TRBV7-2; D: .; length: 13; size: .; J: TRBJ2-2; CDR3: CASSFLNTGELFF; DNA: TGTGCCAGCAGCTTCCTGAACACCGGGGAGCTGTTTTTT
V: TRBV5-4; D: TRBD2; length: 15; size: .; J: TRBJ2-1; CDR3: CASSLGLAGYNEQFF; DNA: TGTGCCAGCAGCTTGGGTCTAGCGGGTTACAATGAGCAGTTCTTC
V: TRBV10-3; D: TRBD2; length: 14; size: .; J: TRBJ2-7; CDR3: CAISRLAGAYEQYF; DNA: TGTGCCATCAGCCGACTAGCGGGGGCCTACGAGCAGTACTTC
V: TRBV5-1; D: .; length: 15; size: few; J: TRBJ2-1; CDR3: CASSLGAQGGNEQFF; DNA: TGCGCCAGCAGCTTGGGGGCCCAGGGGGGCAATGAGCAGTTCTTC
V: TRBV5-1; D: .; length: 15; size: .; J: TRBJ2-5; CDR3: CASSSQGGGLETQYF; DNA: TGCGCCAGCAGCTCCCAAGGCGGGGGCCTGGAGACCCAGTACTTC
V: TRBV24-1; D: .; length: 16; size: .; J: TRBJ2-6; CDR3: CATSATRPSGANVLTF; DNA: TGTGCCACCAGTGCGACACGTCCCTCTGGGGCCAACGTCCTGACTTTC
V: TRBV4-3; D: .; length: 14; size: .; J: TRBJ1-2; CDR3: CASSQEFRDYGYTF; DNA: TGCGCCAGCAGCCAAGAGTTCAGGGACTATGGCTACACCTTC
V: TRBV7-2; D: .; length: 12; size: .; J: TRBJ2-7; CDR3: CASSLVSGEQYF; DNA: TGTGCCAGCAGCTTAGTATCGGGCGAGCAGTACTTC
V: TRBV19; D: TRBD2; length: 15; size: once; J: TRBJ2-3; CDR3: CASSSRAGDHHTQYF; DNA: TGTGCCAGTAGTTCCCGAGCGGGGGACCACCATACGCAGTATTTT
V: TRBV18; D: TRBD1; length: 14; size: .; J: TRBJ1-2; CDR3: CASSPGQDRGGYTF; DNA: TGTGCCAGCTCACCAGGACAGGACCGGGGGGGCTACACCTTC
V: TRBV2; D: TRBD1; length: 14; size: .; J: TRBJ2-7; CDR3: CASSFTGASYEQYF; DNA: TGTGCCAGCAGTTTCACAGGGGCCTCCTACGAGCAGTACTTC
V: TRBV6-5; D: .; length: 15; size: .; J: TRBJ1-4; CDR3: CASSYSAGDREKLFF; DNA: TGTGCCAGCAGTTACTCGGCAGGGGATCGTGAAAAACTGTTTTTT
V: TRBV2; D: TRBD2; length: 15; size: .; J: TRBJ2-3; CDR3: CASNKREGYTDTQYF; DNA: TGTGCCAGCAATAAGCGGGAGGGCTACACAGATACGCAGTATTTT
V: TRBV4-1; D: .; length: 13; size: once; J: TRBJ1-2; CDR3: CASSQVGLDGYTF; DNA: TGCGCCAGCAGCCAAGTCGGGTTAGACGGCTACACCTTC
V: TRBV4-2; D: TRBD2; length: 15; size: few; J: TRBJ2-7; CDR3: CASSQDFAGVGEQYF; DNA: TGTGCCAGCAGCCAAGATTTCGCGGGAGTAGGGGAGCAGTACTTC
V: TRBV6-5; D: .; length: 13; size: .; J: TRBJ1-5; CDR3: CASSPLTGEPQHF; DNA: TGTGCCAGCAGTCCCCTGACCGGAGAGCCCCAGCATTTT
V: TRBV28; D: TRBD1; length: 14; size: .; J: TRBJ1-2; CDR3: CATHVTGVHYGYTF; DNA: TGTGCCACACACGTGACAGGGGTTCACTATGGCTACACCTTC
V: TRBV11-2; D: .; length: 14; size: .; J: TRBJ2-5; CDR3: CASSLAGQQETQYF; DNA: TGTGCCAGCAGCTTAGCCGGACAGCAGGAGACCCAGTACTTC
V: TRBV5-1; D: .; length: 12; size: .; J: TRBJ2-2; CDR3: CASSYSDGELFF; DNA: TGCGCCAGCAGCTATAGTGACGGGGAGCTGTTTTTT
V: TRBV7-2; D: TRBD2; length: 14; size: .; J: TRBJ2-5; CDR3: CASSLGSSGGPNNF; DNA: TGTGCCAGCAGCTTAGGCTCTAGCGGGGGGCCAAATAACTTC